This record covers a single TCR beta chain. Sequence at one end of the junction differs from germline and may be a read error. Clones were read by immunoSEQ multiplex PCR, and TCRdb kept only the in-frame ones, dropping some. The data show roughly 34,000 clones, around 73% seen once. This entry comes from a study of T cells in localized non-small cell lung cancer. The CDR3 extends over 11 amino acids. The germline CDR1 and CDR2 sequences are LNHDA and SQIVND (reference sequence). The sequence derives from an older male donor with stage II squamous cell lung carcinoma. The chain uses TRBV19 and TRBJ2-1; TRBD1 matches 8 bases. Here the sequenced sample was peripheral blood, taken before any cancer treatment. The CDR3 DNA is TGTGCCAGTAGTAGAGAGGACAGGGCGGTCTTC. Protein: CASSREDRAVF.